Listed here are 22 T cell receptor beta chains from one sample, sequenced in a study of T-cell reconstitution after alpha-beta-depleted transplantation in children. TCRbeta library construction was performed incorporating unique molecular identifiers. Each CDR3 protein gets one entry after TCRdb re-called the PCR reads with MiXCR. The table records under 100,000 distinct CDR3 sequences, about 16% of them present only once. Sample: PBMCs, mostly from graft donor cells, taken 180 days after TCRalphabeta/CD19-depleted stem cell transplant. The receptors shown here come from a male patient between 2 and 10 years old who had a stem cell transplant for acute lymphoblastic leukemia, so the T cells may come from the graft donor.

The rearrangement links TRBV7-9 to TRBJ1-1; tentatively, D is TRBD1 (6 bases). Trimming shortened V by 5 bases and J by 4 bases, and 14 bases separated the two germline ends. The CDR3 has 14 residues. CDR1 is SEHNR and CDR2 is FQNEAQ in the germline V gene (reference sequence). CDR3 nucleotide sequence: TGTGCCAGCAGCCAAAGCTTAGGGGGCACTGAAGCTTTCTTT. This translates into CASSQSLGGTEAFF.

This clonotype showed up just a few times. The rearrangement uses TRBV7-9 and TRBJ2-3; TRBD1 matches 8 bases. With V trimmed by 8 bases and J by 5 bases, 3 bases remained unmatched. In germline, CDR1 is SEHNR, CDR2 FQNEAQ (reference sequence). This CDR3 region has 12 residues. As DNA, the CDR3 is TGTGCCAGCCAGGACAGGGAAGATACGCAGTATTTT. Its protein product is CASQDREDTQYF.

The gene calls are TRBV12-3 or TRBV12-4 and TRBJ1-1; D gene ambiguous. This CDR3 comprises 13 residues. Deletions cut 4 bases from V and 4 bases from J, with 10 bases between. The CDR3 sequence: CASSSEGFTEAFF. CDR3 nucleotide sequence: TGTGCCAGCAGTTCTGAGGGTTTCACTGAAGCTTTCTTT.

This clonotype came up a few times. This sequence joins TRBV5-1 and TRBJ2-7; D gene unclear. Between the trimmed V and J ends, which lost 0 bases and 6 bases, there was a span of 19 bases. This CDR3 is 16 amino acids long. CDR1 and CDR2 from the germline V gene are SGHRS and YFSETQ. The CDR3 nucleotides are TGCGCCAGCAGCTTGGAAAAGGGCCGTTTTCTTGCCGAGCAGTACTTC. This encodes CASSLEKGRFLAEQYF.

This clonotype appeared many times. The chain is built from TRBV11-3 and TRBJ2-6; D may be TRBD2 (6 bases). Trimming cost V 3 bases and J 0 bases, with 6 bases left between them. The CDR3 is 15 residues long. CDR1 SGHNT and CDR2 YENEEA come from the germline V gene. CDR3 sequence reads: CASSLGGSGANVLTF. For the CDR3, the DNA is TGTGCCAGCAGCTTGGGGGGCTCTGGGGCCAACGTCCTGACTTTC.

This clonotype was picked up a small number of times. This rearrangement joins TRBV6-5 to TRBJ2-3; D is unclear. This CDR3 region has 16 residues. Germline CDR1 reads MNHEY; CDR2 reads SVGAGI. V was trimmed by 0 bases and J by 3 bases, leaving 13 bases between them. CDR3 in DNA: TGTGCCAGCAGTTACTCGTCCGTGATGGGGACAGATACGCAGTATTTT. This encodes CASSYSSVMGTDTQYF.

In its sample, this clonotype was seen a few times. The gene calls are TRBV20-1 and TRBJ2-5; D uncertain. Trimming cost V 3 bases and J 3 bases, with 8 bases left between them. CDR1 and CDR2 from the germline V gene are DFQATT and SNEGSKA (reference sequence). The CDR3 loop spans 12 amino acids. The CDR3 region has the DNA TGCAGTGCTAGTAACACTGAAGAGACCCAGTACTTC. It encodes CSASNTEETQYF.

The rearrangement uses TRBV6-5 and TRBJ2-7, with 8 bases identical to TRBD1. Losses at the gene ends were 1 base for V and 2 bases for J; bases not matched to a gene: 4. Germline V gene data show CDR1 as MNHEY and CDR2 as SVGAGI. There are 15 residues in the CDR3. CDR3: CASSYYSQGAYEQYF. DNA for the CDR3: TGTGCCAGCAGTTACTACTCACAGGGGGCCTACGAGCAGTACTTC.

The rearrangement uses TRBV5-1 and TRBJ2-5, with 8 bases aligning to TRBD1. Trimming at V came to 4 bases and at J to 0 bases, leaving 5 bases not matched to a gene. This CDR3 spans 15 amino acids. Germline loops: CDR1 SGHRS, CDR2 YFSETQ. The CDR3 region has the DNA TGCGCCAGCAGCCCGCGGACAGGGTACCAAGAGACCCAGTACTTC. Translation: CASSPRTGYQETQYF.

The table lists this clonotype with a few counts. The rearrangement links TRBV7-7 to TRBJ2-7; tentatively, D is TRBD1 (7 bases). The CDR3 is 13 residues long. The V gene's germline CDR1 is SSHAT and CDR2 FNYEAQ (reference sequence). Deletions cut 5 bases from V and 10 bases from J, with 18 bases between. The DNA for the CDR3 is TGTGCCAGCAGCCTCGGGCGGGACAGCGCACAGTACTTC. This translates into CASSLGRDSAQYF.

In its sample, this clonotype was seen a few times. The genes are TRBV24-1 and TRBJ2-4; D is undetermined. The CDR3 extends over 11 amino acids. Germline CDR1 KGHDR, CDR2 SFDVKD. V was cut by 6 bases and J by 7 bases, with 6 bases left in between. The CDR3 sequence: CATSRPNIQYF. CDR3 DNA sequence: TGTGCCACCAGTCGGCCCAACATTCAGTACTTC.

The chain has TRBV6-2 or TRBV6-3 and TRBJ1-2, with a weak D call TRBD1 (5 bases). CDR1 and CDR2 from the germline V gene are MNHEY and SVGEGT. Trimming pared 0 bases from V and 1 base from J, leaving 15 bases between. CDR3 length: 17 residues. The CDR3 coding sequence is TGTGCCAGCAGTTACTCGATGACACGGGGCATTAACTATGGCTACACCTTC. Translation: CASSYSMTRGINYGYTF.

This chain uses TRBV3-1 with TRBJ2-7; 11 positions match TRBD2. Germline CDR1 is LGHDT and CDR2 is YNNKEL (reference sequence). The V gene end was trimmed by 9 bases and the J gene end by 7 bases; junction bases not matched to a gene: 11. The CDR3 extends over 14 amino acids. For the CDR3, the DNA is TGTGCCAGTGCCGGGCAGGGGACTAGCGGAGAGCAGTACTTC. Its translation is CASAGQGTSGEQYF.

The J gene is TRBJ2-2, the V gene TRBV7-9, with D hard to call. CDR3 length equals 15 residues. V was trimmed by 1 base and J by 0 bases, leaving 6 bases between them. Per germline, CDR1 SEHNR and CDR2 FQNEAQ (reference sequence). The CDR3 sequence: CASSLGTTNTGELFF. DNA of the CDR3: TGTGCCAGCAGCTTAGGCACCACGAACACCGGGGAGCTGTTTTTT.

The chain has TRBV29-1 and TRBJ1-2, with 9 bases matching TRBD1. From germline, CDR1 is SQVTM and CDR2 ANQGSEA. V dropped 3 bases and J dropped 3; count of bases not matched to a gene: 5. This CDR3 has 14 residues. The CDR3 coding sequence is TGCAGCGTTGAGGGACAGGGAGGCTACTATGGCTACACCTTC. Protein: CSVEGQGGYYGYTF. Drawing the rest from reference TRBV29-1 and TRBJ1-2, the complete variable domain is SAVISQKPSRDICQRGTSLTIQCQVDSQVTMMFWYRQQPGQSLTLIATANQGSEATYESGFVIDKFPISRPNLTFSTLTVSNMSPEDSSIYLCSVEGQGGYYGYTFGSGTRLTVV.

This clonotype was seen more than once but under ten times. The rearrangement links TRBV24-1 to TRBJ2-5; 8 bases are a match to TRBD1. Germline CDR1 KGHDR, CDR2 SFDVKD. Unmatched junction bases numbered 5, after V lost 4 bases and J lost 5 bases. CDR3 size: 14 residues. The CDR3 protein is CATSESGGGETQYF. CDR3 DNA sequence: TGTGCCACCAGTGAATCAGGGGGCGGTGAGACCCAGTACTTC.

The rearrangement joins TRBV6-1 to TRBJ2-3; the match to TRBD2 covers 11 bases. Germline V gene lookup returns CDR1 MNHNS and CDR2 SASEGT. The CDR3 totals 15 residues. The ends lost 8 bases at V and 2 bases at J; junction bases unmatched: 6. The CDR3 sequence is CASAGTSGPTDTQYF. The CDR3 nucleotides read TGTGCCAGCGCAGGGACTAGCGGACCCACAGATACGCAGTATTTT.

This clonotype was detected a few times. The rearrangement uses TRBV6-5 and TRBJ1-1, with D unclear. The germline V gene encodes CDR1 MNHEY and CDR2 SVGAGI. V gave up 0 bases and J gave up 3 bases, with 14 bases separating them. The CDR3 sequence is 16 residues long. CDR3 nucleotide sequence: TGTGCCAGCAGTTACTCCTTGGAGTACAGAGACACTGAAGCTTTCTTT. Residues: CASSYSLEYRDTEAFF.

This clonotype showed up many times. V gene TRBV25-1 combines with J gene TRBJ2-7; D remains unclear. The CDR3 contains 15 residues. V lost 3 bases and J 3 bases, leaving 15 bases between the germline ends. The germline gives CDR1 MGHDK, CDR2 SYGVNS. The CDR3 sequence is CASSDVGIKDYEQYF. Written as DNA, the CDR3 is TGTGCCAGCAGTGACGTAGGGATAAAAGACTACGAGCAGTACTTC.

The V call is TRBV27, the J call TRBJ2-1, with 13 bases matching TRBD2. CDR3 length: 16 amino acids. Germline V gives CDR1 MNHEY, CDR2 SMNVEV (reference sequence). With 6 bases clipped from V and 4 bases from J, the junction kept 6 bases outside the gene matches. This chain's CDR3 is CASRMTSGGPYNEQFF. The CDR3, as DNA: TGTGCCAGCAGAATGACTAGCGGGGGGCCGTACAATGAGCAGTTCTTC.

The chain joins TRBV7-9 to TRBJ2-2, with 9 nucleotides matching TRBD1. The trim removed 1 base at V and 3 bases at J, leaving 6 bases unmatched. The CDR3 consists of 17 residues. Germline assignment: CDR1 SEHNR and CDR2 FQNEAQ (reference sequence). In DNA form, the CDR3 reads TGTGCCAGCAGCTTAGACACAGGGGGCGCGGACACCGGGGAGCTGTTTTTT. This sequence encodes CASSLDTGGADTGELFF.

The chain has TRBV7-2 and TRBJ2-2, with a tentative D call TRBD1 (6 bases). The CDR3 extends over 16 amino acids. Germline-derived CDR1 and CDR2 are SGHTA and FQGNSA. Trimming stripped 1 base from V and 1 base from J, with 10 bases between. This CDR3 is CASSLVPTGNTGELFF. The CDR3 DNA follows: TGTGCCAGCAGCTTAGTCCCGACAGGGAACACCGGGGAGCTGTTTTTT.